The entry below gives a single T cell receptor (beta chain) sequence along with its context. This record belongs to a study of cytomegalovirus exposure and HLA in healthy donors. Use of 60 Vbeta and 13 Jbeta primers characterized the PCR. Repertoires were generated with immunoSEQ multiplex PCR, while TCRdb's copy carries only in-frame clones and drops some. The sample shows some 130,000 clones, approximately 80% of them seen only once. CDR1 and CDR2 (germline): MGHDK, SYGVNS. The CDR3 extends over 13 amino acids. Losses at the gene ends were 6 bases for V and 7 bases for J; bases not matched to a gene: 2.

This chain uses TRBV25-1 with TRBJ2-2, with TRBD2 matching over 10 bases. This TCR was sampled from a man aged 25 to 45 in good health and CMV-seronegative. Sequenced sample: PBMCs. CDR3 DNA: TGTGCCAGCAGGTCTAGCGGGGGCGGGGAGCTGTTTTTT. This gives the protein CASRSSGGGELFF.